These 9 T cell receptor beta chains originate from one sample sequenced in a study of cytomegalovirus exposure and HLA in healthy donors. The PCR made use of 60 Vbeta and 13 Jbeta primers. Libraries were prepared by immunoSEQ multiplex PCR; TCRdb keeps only in-frame clonotypes and omits some of them. The sample has 120,000 to 150,000 clones, around 78% seen once. What was sequenced was PBMCs. All receptors derive from a young woman in good health and CMV-seronegative.

The chain employs TRBV11-2 and TRBJ2-3, with D unclear. CDR3 length: 13 amino acids. V dropped 0 bases and J dropped 2 bases, with 3 bases sitting between them. Germline CDR1 reads SGHAT; CDR2 reads FQNNGV. The CDR3 protein is CASSLDITDTQYF. CDR3 sequence (DNA): TGTGCCAGCAGCTTAGATATCACAGATACGCAGTATTTT.

This chain joins TRBV7-2 and TRBJ2-1, with D tentatively TRBD1 (6 bases). This CDR3 has 16 amino acids. V was pared by 5 bases and J by 1 base, with 15 bases between. The germline CDR1 and CDR2 sequences are SGHTA and FQGNSA. CDR3 nucleotide sequence: TGTGCCAGCAGCAACGGACAGCCGTCTTCCTACAATGAGCAGTTCTTC. Protein: CASSNGQPSSYNEQFF.

This clone was picked up a small number of times. CDR3 nucleotides: TGTGCCAGTAGACCAGGGGGCCGGCGTGAAAAACTGTTTTTT. Amino acid sequence: CASRPGGRREKLFF. The rearrangement links TRBV19 to TRBJ1-4; TRBD1 matches 8 bases. Looked up from germline, CDR1 is LNHDA and CDR2 is SQIVND (reference sequence). The V gene end was trimmed by 6 bases and the J gene end by 7 bases; junction bases not matched to a gene: 7. CDR3 length: 14 amino acids.

The CDR3: CASSLGQGAGDTQYF. In DNA form, the CDR3 reads TGTGCCAGCAGTTTAGGACAGGGAGCGGGAGATACGCAGTATTTT. The V and J genes are TRBV2 and TRBJ2-3, with 8 bases that match TRBD1. V trimming: 5 bases; J trimming: 5 bases; junction bases outside the gene matches: 9. The CDR3 is made up of 15 amino acids. From germline, CDR1 is SNHLY and CDR2 FYNNEI.

A few counts support this clone. V usage is TRBV29-1 and J usage is TRBJ2-3; TRBD2 matches 9 bases. The CDR3 contains 12 residues. With V trimmed by 6 bases and J by 4 bases, 2 bases remained unmatched. CDR1 and CDR2 (germline): SQVTM, ANQGSEA. CDR3 protein: CSVREGADTQYF. The CDR3 coding sequence is TGCAGCGTGCGGGAGGGCGCAGATACGCAGTATTTT.

The chain links TRBV5-1 to TRBJ1-1; D is unresolved. Trimming removed 0 bases at V and 4 bases at J, with 7 bases between. Germline-derived CDR1 and CDR2 are SGHRS and YFSETQ. CDR3 length: 13 residues. The CDR3 loop is CASSLGTGTEAFF. For the CDR3, the DNA is TGCGCCAGCAGCTTGGGAACGGGCACTGAAGCTTTCTTT.

This chain joins TRBV6-5 and TRBJ1-2, with 10 bases identical to TRBD1. Per germline, CDR1 MNHEY and CDR2 SVGAGI. This CDR3 region has 14 residues. Germline trimming cut 5 bases from V and 5 bases from J; bases unmatched to any gene: 5. The CDR3 sequence is CASSPLDRGYGYTF. Here the CDR3 DNA reads TGTGCCAGCAGTCCGCTGGACAGGGGGTATGGCTACACCTTC.

The gene calls are TRBV14 and TRBJ1-3; no clear D. Germline CDR1 SGHDN, CDR2 FVKESK. The CDR3 sequence is 14 residues long. V was shortened by 1 base and J by 7 bases, with 11 bases between the two germline ends. CDR3 nucleotides: TGTGCCAGCAGCCAAGTAGCACCGAGGAACACCATATATTTT. This translates into CASSQVAPRNTIYF.

Notes on this clone: One end of the junction fails to match germline, which may point to a read error. The rearrangement links TRBV10-1 to TRBJ2-1; TRBD2 matches at 8 bases. This CDR3 is built from 15 residues. CDR1 and CDR2 from the germline V gene are WNHNN and SYGVQD (reference sequence). The CDR3 reads CATSTGTRRPHEQFF. In DNA, the CDR3 is TGCGCCACCAGTACCGGGACTAGGCGTCCTCATGAGCAGTTCTTC.